This T cell receptor beta chain was found in a study of blood T cell repertoires in COVID-19. Study context: The analysed material was cDNA or gDNA that came from T cells, B-cell-depleted T cells, or PBMCs.

The germline gives CDR1 DFQATT, CDR2 SNEGSKA (reference sequence). This CDR3 contains 15 residues. The V end was cut by 3 bases, the J end by 4 bases, with 13 bases between. Original handling: Nucleated cell counts were estimated from reference gene primer amplification. Profiled with immunoSEQ multiplex PCR; TCRdb holds only in-frame clones, not every one. V, J and clone size are those of that table, while D and trimming were read from the DNA. The table lists some 290,000 clones, roughly 87% of them singletons. Sequences were obtained from peripheral blood. This chain connects TRBV20-1 to TRBJ1-6, with D perhaps matching TRBD1 (6 bases). The TCR originated in a woman aged 45-65 years who had recovered from COVID-19. CDR3 sequence: CSASSGTGYNSPLHF. CDR3 coding DNA: TGCAGTGCTAGTTCCGGAACAGGGTATAATTCACCCCTCCACTTT.